The 17 T cell receptor beta chains reported below all come from one sample, sequenced in a study of T cell responses to AZD1222 COVID-19 vaccine. TCRdb keeps only in-frame clones here, not all; method: immunoSEQ multiplex PCR. Of 150,000 to 200,000 clones in the sample, 88% are singletons; the top ten hold 4.3%. The source material was peripheral blood, sampled 28 days after the second AZD1222 dose. Receptors originate from an adult who received the AZD1222 COVID-19 vaccine.

This clone was seen only a few times. The rearrangement joins TRBV7-9 to TRBJ2-7; TRBD1 aligns across 11 bases. Germline V gene lookup returns CDR1 SEHNR and CDR2 FQNEAQ (reference sequence). This CDR3 has 15 amino acids. Germline trimming cut 3 bases from V and 6 bases from J; bases unmatched to any gene: 7. This chain's CDR3 is CASSFAGTGGREQYF. The CDR3, as DNA: TGTGCCAGCAGCTTCGCCGGGACAGGGGGACGCGAGCAGTACTTC.

The chain has TRBV5-1 and TRBJ1-1; D is uncertain. This CDR3 spans 16 amino acids. The V end lost 5 bases, the J end lost 1 base, and 18 bases lay between the germline ends. Germline CDR1 reads SGHRS; CDR2 reads YFSETQ. The CDR3 region is CASRVAEAAENTEAFF. In nucleotides, the CDR3 is TGCGCCAGCAGAGTCGCGGAGGCAGCGGAGAACACTGAAGCTTTCTTT. Full variable domain (outside the CDR3, taken from reference TRBV5-1 and TRBJ1-1): KAGVTQTPRYLIKTRGQQVTLSCSPISGHRSVSWYQQTPGQGLQFLFEYFSETQRNKGNFPGRFSGRQFSNSRSEMNVSTLELGDSALYLCASRVAEAAENTEAFFGQGTRLTVV.

This sequence joins TRBV2 and TRBJ1-2; weak D call: TRBD1 (5 bases). The CDR3 is 14 amino acids. Trimming cost V 6 bases and J 8 bases, with 19 bases left between them. CDR1 and CDR2 (germline): SNHLY, FYNNEI. The CDR3 sequence is CASRDWGIANGYTF. The CDR3 coding sequence is TGTGCCAGCAGAGACTGGGGGATTGCCAACGGCTACACCTTC. Full variable domain (missing parts from reference TRBV2 and TRBJ1-2): EPEVTQTPSHQVTQMGQEVILRCVPISNHLYFYWYRQILGQKVEFLVSFYNNEISEKSEIFDDQFSVERPDGSNFTLKIRSTKLEDSAMYFCASRDWGIANGYTFGSGTRLTVV.

The V and J genes are TRBV5-1 and TRBJ2-3; D may be TRBD2 (6 bases). The V gene's germline CDR1 is SGHRS and CDR2 YFSETQ. CDR3 length equals 14 residues. The V end was cut by 4 bases, the J end by 6 bases, with 15 bases between. The CDR3 spells CASSPGEAEDTQYF. The CDR3 DNA reads TGCGCCAGCAGCCCTGGGGAGGCGGAGGATACGCAGTATTTT.

This clone appeared a single time. The chain uses TRBV4-1 and TRBJ1-1; D unresolved. This CDR3 has 13 residues. Between the trimmed V and J ends, which lost 5 bases and 3 bases, there was a span of 10 bases. Germline V gene sequence: CDR1 MGHRA, CDR2 YSYEKL. CDR3 nucleotide sequence: TGCGCCAGCAGCACGCCCGGGCACACTGAAGCTTTCTTT. Its protein is CASSTPGHTEAFF.

The V gene is TRBV20-1, the J gene TRBJ1-5; D possibly corresponds to TRBD1 (6 bases). The CDR3 is 14 residues long. Trimming cost V 3 bases and J 5 bases, with 14 bases left between them. Germline V gene data show CDR1 as DFQATT and CDR2 as SNEGSKA (reference sequence). The CDR3 region has the DNA TGCAGTGCTAGTAGGGGGGTTGACGATCAGCCCCAGCATTTT. This codes for CSASRGVDDQPQHF.

This chain joins TRBV12-3 or TRBV12-4 and TRBJ2-3; no firm D call. This CDR3 is 12 amino acids long. V shed 6 bases and J shed 5 bases, with 9 bases lying between them. The chain's CDR3 is CASSGEGDTQYF. CDR3 nucleotides: TGTGCCAGCAGCGGTGAAGGAGATACGCAGTATTTT.

This clone has ten or more counts. V is TRBV6-1 and J is TRBJ1-6, with a possible D match to TRBD1 (6 bases). The V and J ends lost 3 bases and 10 bases respectively, with 19 bases between them. The CDR3 totals 16 residues. From germline, CDR1 is MNHNS and CDR2 SASEGT. CDR3 in amino acids: CASSDDNRERRSPLHF. The DNA of the CDR3 is TGTGCCAGCAGTGATGATAACAGGGAGCGGAGATCACCCCTCCACTTT.

There are many counts of this clone. The rearrangement uses TRBV5-5 and TRBJ1-1; D gene ambiguous. CDR1 is SGHKS, CDR2 YYEKEE, per germline (reference sequence). This CDR3 is 16 amino acids long. Deletions cut 4 bases from V and 0 bases from J, with 16 bases between. CDR3 sequence: CASSLRTADLNTEAFF. In DNA form, the CDR3 reads TGTGCCAGCAGCCTTAGGACGGCGGACCTGAACACTGAAGCTTTCTTT.

V is TRBV19 and J is TRBJ2-3; 8 nucleotides align to TRBD2. With 7 bases clipped from V and 2 bases from J, the junction kept 14 bases outside the gene matches. The germline gives CDR1 LNHDA, CDR2 SQIVND (reference sequence). The CDR3 length is 17 residues. The CDR3: CASTPLGAGGPTDTQYF. In nucleotides, the CDR3 is TGTGCCAGTACCCCCTTAGGCGCGGGGGGACCCACAGATACGCAGTATTTT.

The V and J genes are TRBV5-1 and TRBJ1-6, with D unresolved. CDR3 size: 15 residues. The germline V gene encodes CDR1 SGHRS and CDR2 YFSETQ. Trimming pared 5 bases from V and 7 bases from J, leaving 16 bases between. The DNA for the CDR3 is TGCGCCAGCAGTTCAGACACCAGAGGGAATTCACCCCTCCACTTT. Protein sequence: CASSSDTRGNSPLHF.

The chain uses TRBV7-8 and TRBJ1-5; 8 bases line up with TRBD1. The germline CDR1 and CDR2 sequences are SGHVS and FQNEAQ. This CDR3 comprises 17 residues. After removal of 3 bases from V and 4 bases from J, the junction contained 11 bases not matched to a gene. CDR3 residues: CASSFSPPGQGNQPQHF. CDR3 DNA sequence: TGTGCCAGCAGCTTCTCCCCCCCCGGACAGGGTAATCAGCCCCAGCATTTT.

This chain uses TRBV27 with TRBJ1-5; D is ambiguous. This CDR3 is 12 amino acids long. V gave up 3 bases and J gave up 4 bases, with 4 bases separating them. CDR1 and CDR2 (germline): MNHEY, SMNVEV (reference sequence). This CDR3 reads CASSFRNQPQHF. The CDR3 coding sequence is TGTGCCAGCAGTTTTCGGAATCAGCCCCAGCATTTT.

The gene calls are TRBV29-1 and TRBJ1-3; D call uncertain. The CDR3 is 13 residues long. V was clipped by 7 bases and J by 2 bases, with 12 bases between them. Germline values: CDR1 SQVTM, CDR2 ANQGSEA. Written as DNA, the CDR3 is TGCAGCGCCTCGGGGATCACTGGAAACACCATATATTTT. As protein: CSASGITGNTIYF.

This chain uses TRBV6-5 with TRBJ2-3; D may be TRBD2 (6 bases). The V end was cut by 6 bases, the J end by 0 bases, with 13 bases between. This CDR3 region has 15 residues. The germline CDR1 and CDR2 sequences are MNHEY and SVGAGI. CDR3 loop: CASSHRDSSTDTQYF. CDR3 in DNA: TGTGCCAGCAGCCACCGGGACTCTAGCACAGATACGCAGTATTTT.

The genes are TRBV5-1 and TRBJ1-3; 9 nucleotides agree with TRBD1. The CDR3 has 16 amino acids. Germline V gene lookup returns CDR1 SGHRS and CDR2 YFSETQ. The ends lost 4 bases at V and 1 base at J; junction bases unmatched: 6. The CDR3 DNA sequence: TGCGCCAGCAGCAGGGACAGGGCCCTTTCTGGAAACACCATATATTTT. It translates to CASSRDRALSGNTIYF.

CDR3 sequence reads: CASGVGNQPQHF. CDR3 DNA sequence: TGTGCCAGCGGGGTGGGCAATCAGCCCCAGCATTTT. V usage is TRBV9 and J usage is TRBJ1-5; no clear D. The V and J ends lost 7 bases and 2 bases respectively, with 7 bases between them. Germline lookup yields CDR1 SGDLS and CDR2 YYNGEE. The CDR3 is 12 residues long.